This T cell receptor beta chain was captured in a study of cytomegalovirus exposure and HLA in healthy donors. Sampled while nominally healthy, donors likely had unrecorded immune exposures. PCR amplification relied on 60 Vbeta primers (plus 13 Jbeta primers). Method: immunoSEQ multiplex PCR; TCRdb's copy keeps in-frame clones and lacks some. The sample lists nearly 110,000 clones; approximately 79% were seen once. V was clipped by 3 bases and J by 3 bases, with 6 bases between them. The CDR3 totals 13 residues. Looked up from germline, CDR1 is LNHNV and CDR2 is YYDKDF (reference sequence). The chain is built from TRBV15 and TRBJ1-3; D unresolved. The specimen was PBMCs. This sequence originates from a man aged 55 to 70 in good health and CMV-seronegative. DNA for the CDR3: TGTGCCACCAGCAGCGGTGATGGAAACACCATATATTTT. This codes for CATSSGDGNTIYF.